This T cell receptor beta chain was found in a study of early stage breast cancer tumors. Study background: ER+/PR+/HER2- status applied to about 80% of the 16 invasive breast tumors.

Overall study findings and caveats: In about 85% of the 16 patients, blood comparison separated tumor from normal breast.

Method: immunoSEQ multiplex PCR; TCRdb's copy keeps in-frame clones and lacks some. The repertoire has around 71,000 clones, 65% to 80% of them found once; the top ten carry around 3.4%. This clone was counted only a few times. Its antigen is not known. This CDR3 spans 15 amino acids. Germline V CDR1 and CDR2: MDHEN, SYDVKM. V gave up 2 bases and J gave up 6 bases; unmatched junction bases: 7. This TCR came from a person between 55 and 70 years old with breast cancer. The rearrangement links TRBV28 to TRBJ2-7, with 10 bases identical to TRBD2. The specimen sequenced was blood. The CDR3 region has the DNA TGTGCCAGCAGTTTAAGTACTAGCGGGACGAGCGAGCAGTACTTC. Residues: CASSLSTSGTSEQYF.